A selection of T cell receptor beta chains follows, all from one sample in a study of human T cells and chemical hapten exposure. MiXCR was run by TCRdb on the RACE reads, yielding one entry per CDR3 protein. The data hold approximately 320,000 distinct CDR3 sequences, with 5.5% observed a single time. The material sequenced was whole blood, taken in connection with sensitization to the hapten diphenylcyclopropenone (DPC). These receptors all stem from a woman aged 18-35 years with alopecia areata. Some clones in this sample may be carry-over from other donors' samples. The CDR3 runs from the conserved cysteine through the conserved F or W. Fields, in order: CDR3 protein, CDR3 DNA, V gene, clone size, D gene, J gene. D genes are given only for firm matches. Some rows have no size entry. The others give once, few or many, or a class for an expanded clone.

cdr3_aa: CASRADRLTDTQYF
cdr3_nt: TGTGCCAGCAGGGCGGACAGGTTAACAGATACGCAGTATTTT
v_call: TRBV6-4
clone_size: many
d_call: TRBD1
j_call: TRBJ2-3

cdr3_aa: CSVEDPQAGYTF
cdr3_nt: TGCAGCGTTGAAGATCCGCAGGCCGGCTACACCTTC
v_call: TRBV29-1
clone_size: NA
d_call: NA
j_call: TRBJ1-2

cdr3_aa: CASSFESLTGGGPDTQYF
cdr3_nt: TGTGCCAGCAGTTTTGAGTCCTTGACAGGGGGAGGCCCAGATACGCAGTATTTT
v_call: TRBV27
clone_size: NA
d_call: TRBD1
j_call: TRBJ2-3

cdr3_aa: CASSEFRGTGANVLTF
cdr3_nt: TGTGCCAGCAGTGAATTCAGGGGAACTGGGGCCAACGTCCTGACTTTC
v_call: TRBV6-1
clone_size: many
d_call: NA
j_call: TRBJ2-6

cdr3_aa: CASSGTGGGEGYF
cdr3_nt: TGTGCCAGCAGCGGGACAGGGGGCGGAGAAGGGTACTTC
v_call: TRBV27
clone_size: NA
d_call: TRBD1
j_call: TRBJ2-7

cdr3_aa: CASSYRTGAGANVLTF
cdr3_nt: TGTGCCAGCAGTTACCGGACAGGGGCTGGGGCCAACGTCCTGACTTTC
v_call: TRBV6-5
clone_size: NA
d_call: TRBD1
j_call: TRBJ2-6

cdr3_aa: CASSLQGKDGNTIYF
cdr3_nt: TGTGCCAGCAGCCTACAGGGGAAGGATGGAAACACCATATATTTT
v_call: TRBV7-2
clone_size: few
d_call: TRBD1
j_call: TRBJ1-3

cdr3_aa: CASSPWTGSTEAFF
cdr3_nt: TGCGCCAGCAGCCCCTGGACAGGGAGCACTGAAGCTTTCTTT
v_call: TRBV5-1
clone_size: NA
d_call: TRBD1
j_call: TRBJ1-1

cdr3_aa: CSARGRDTYSYEQYF
cdr3_nt: TGCAGTGCTAGAGGCCGGGACACCTACTCCTACGAGCAGTACTTC
v_call: TRBV20-1
clone_size: few
d_call: NA
j_call: TRBJ2-7

cdr3_aa: CASTLDGNQPQHF
cdr3_nt: TGTGCCAGCACCTTAGACGGAAATCAGCCCCAGCATTTT
v_call: TRBV12-3/TRBV12-4
clone_size: NA
d_call: NA
j_call: TRBJ1-5

cdr3_aa: CAIRNFSQTQYF
cdr3_nt: TGTGCCATCAGGAATTTTTCCCAGACCCAGTACTTC
v_call: TRBV10-3
clone_size: few
d_call: NA
j_call: TRBJ2-5

cdr3_aa: CASTPGGTGTDTQYF
cdr3_nt: TGTGCCAGCACCCCAGGGGGAACTGGCACAGATACGCAGTATTTT
v_call: TRBV7-2
clone_size: NA
d_call: TRBD1
j_call: TRBJ2-3

cdr3_aa: CASSQWDSTYGYTF
cdr3_nt: TGTGCCAGCAGCCAATGGGACTCTACCTATGGCTACACCTTC
v_call: TRBV3-1
clone_size: many
d_call: NA
j_call: TRBJ1-2

cdr3_aa: CASSLDDRLSYEQYF
cdr3_nt: TGCGCCAGCAGCTTGGATGACCGCTTATCCTACGAGCAGTACTTC
v_call: TRBV5-1
clone_size: NA
d_call: NA
j_call: TRBJ2-7

cdr3_aa: CATSDLGTDNEQFF
cdr3_nt: TGTGCCACCAGTGATTTGGGGACGGACAATGAGCAGTTCTTC
v_call: TRBV24-1
clone_size: few
d_call: NA
j_call: TRBJ2-1

cdr3_aa: CASRRGGGGGNTEAFF
cdr3_nt: TGTGCCAGCAGACGCGGTGGAGGAGGCGGTAACACTGAAGCTTTCTTT
v_call: TRBV6-5
clone_size: NA
d_call: NA
j_call: TRBJ1-1

cdr3_aa: CASSRFDGPYEQYF
cdr3_nt: TGTGCCAGCAGCCGGTTCGACGGCCCCTACGAGCAGTACTTC
v_call: TRBV7-8
clone_size: many
d_call: NA
j_call: TRBJ2-7

cdr3_aa: CASSLKNEQFF
cdr3_nt: TGTGCCAGCAGCTTAAAAAATGAGCAGTTCTTC
v_call: TRBV7-8
clone_size: few
d_call: NA
j_call: TRBJ2-1

cdr3_aa: CASSATDRLEQFF
cdr3_nt: TGTGCCAGCAGCGCGACAGACAGATTGGAGCAGTTCTTC
v_call: TRBV11-1
clone_size: few
d_call: NA
j_call: TRBJ2-1

cdr3_aa: CASSVEGQVGKLFF
cdr3_nt: TGTGCCAGCAGCGTAGAAGGGCAGGTCGGAAAACTGTTTTTT
v_call: TRBV9
clone_size: many
d_call: NA
j_call: TRBJ1-4

cdr3_aa: CASSQGLSLDSDGYTF
cdr3_nt: TGCGCCAGCAGCCAGGGACTTAGCCTTGACTCCGATGGCTACACCTTC
v_call: TRBV5-1
clone_size: NA
d_call: NA
j_call: TRBJ1-2

cdr3_aa: CASSPHRGPHMNTEAFF
cdr3_nt: TGTGCCAGCTCACCTCACAGGGGACCACACATGAACACTGAAGCTTTCTTT
v_call: TRBV18
clone_size: few
d_call: TRBD1
j_call: TRBJ1-1

cdr3_aa: CASSATKGAKNIQYF
cdr3_nt: TGTGCCAGCAGCGCCACTAAGGGGGCCAAAAACATTCAGTACTTC
v_call: TRBV7-9
clone_size: NA
d_call: NA
j_call: TRBJ2-4

cdr3_aa: CASSQDRAGLGYEQYF
cdr3_nt: TGCGCCAGCAGCCAAGATAGAGCAGGACTAGGGTACGAGCAGTACTTC
v_call: TRBV4-3
clone_size: many
d_call: TRBD2
j_call: TRBJ2-7

cdr3_aa: CASSLGQGALDTEAFF
cdr3_nt: TGTGCCAGCAGCCTCGGACAGGGGGCATTGGACACTGAAGCTTTCTTT
v_call: TRBV11-2
clone_size: many
d_call: TRBD1
j_call: TRBJ1-1

cdr3_aa: CASSYSGGQETQYF
cdr3_nt: TGTGCCAGCAGCTATAGCGGGGGGCAAGAGACCCAGTACTTC
v_call: TRBV7-3
clone_size: many
d_call: TRBD2
j_call: TRBJ2-5

cdr3_aa: CATSDLAQAFF
cdr3_nt: TGTGCCACCAGTGATTTGGCGCAGGCTTTCTTT
v_call: TRBV24-1
clone_size: many
d_call: NA
j_call: TRBJ1-1

cdr3_aa: CASSLLGTNSGELFF
cdr3_nt: TGTGCCAGCAGCTTATTAGGGACTAATTCCGGGGAGCTGTTTTTT
v_call: TRBV7-2
clone_size: few
d_call: TRBD2
j_call: TRBJ2-2

cdr3_aa: CASSQETGTATGELFF
cdr3_nt: TGTGCCAGCAGCCAAGAAACCGGGACAGCCACCGGGGAGCTGTTTTTT
v_call: TRBV3-1
clone_size: many
d_call: TRBD1
j_call: TRBJ2-2

cdr3_aa: CASSPSRDLNYEQYF
cdr3_nt: TGTGCCAGCAGCCCCAGCCGGGACCTAAACTACGAGCAGTACTTC
v_call: TRBV7-8
clone_size: few
d_call: NA
j_call: TRBJ2-7

cdr3_aa: CASSFPGQGAREQYF
cdr3_nt: TGTGCCAGCAGCTTCCCGGGACAGGGGGCGCGAGAGCAGTACTTC
v_call: TRBV3-1
clone_size: few
d_call: TRBD1
j_call: TRBJ2-7

cdr3_aa: CASSGGDRADTIYF
cdr3_nt: TGTGCCAGCAGCGGAGGGGACAGGGCGGACACCATATATTTT
v_call: TRBV9
clone_size: few
d_call: TRBD1
j_call: TRBJ1-3

cdr3_aa: CASSQEGRAYTDTQYF
cdr3_nt: TGCGCCAGCAGCCAAGAGGGGCGGGCGTACACAGATACGCAGTATTTT
v_call: TRBV4-3
clone_size: NA
d_call: NA
j_call: TRBJ2-3

cdr3_aa: CASSRDYSNQPQHF
cdr3_nt: TGTGCCAGCAGCAGGGATTATAGCAATCAGCCCCAGCATTTT
v_call: TRBV7-9
clone_size: many
d_call: NA
j_call: TRBJ1-5

cdr3_aa: CASSAMTGEPGELFF
cdr3_nt: TGTGCCAGCAGTGCTATGACAGGGGAGCCCGGGGAGCTGTTTTTT
v_call: TRBV6-1
clone_size: many
d_call: TRBD1
j_call: TRBJ2-2

cdr3_aa: CASTPGDRYGYTF
cdr3_nt: TGTGCCAGCACCCCTGGGGACCGCTATGGCTACACCTTC
v_call: TRBV2
clone_size: few
d_call: NA
j_call: TRBJ1-2

cdr3_aa: CASSRQTGGEAFF
cdr3_nt: TGTGCCAGCAGCCGTCAGACAGGGGGAGAAGCTTTCTTT
v_call: TRBV7-6
clone_size: NA
d_call: TRBD1
j_call: TRBJ1-1

cdr3_aa: CASSLWEDTEAFF
cdr3_nt: TGTGCCAGCAGCTTATGGGAGGACACTGAAGCTTTCTTT
v_call: TRBV7-6
clone_size: few
d_call: NA
j_call: TRBJ1-1

cdr3_aa: CSARLDRGRLANYGYTF
cdr3_nt: TGCAGTGCTAGATTAGACAGGGGGCGACTAGCTAACTATGGCTACACCTTC
v_call: TRBV20-1
clone_size: many
d_call: TRBD1
j_call: TRBJ1-2

cdr3_aa: CASSWRGTRWIQYF
cdr3_nt: TGCGCCAGCAGTTGGCGGGGGACCCGATGGATTCAGTACTTC
v_call: TRBV10-1
clone_size: many
d_call: TRBD2
j_call: TRBJ2-4

cdr3_aa: CASSLYPGQGSNQPQHF
cdr3_nt: TGTGCCAGCAGCTTGTACCCGGGACAGGGGAGCAATCAGCCCCAGCATTTT
v_call: TRBV5-5
clone_size: many
d_call: TRBD1
j_call: TRBJ1-5

cdr3_aa: CASSLAKRDTQYF
cdr3_nt: TGCGCCAGCAGCTTGGCAAAACGTGATACGCAGTATTTT
v_call: TRBV5-1
clone_size: many
d_call: NA
j_call: TRBJ2-3

cdr3_aa: CASSPSGGLAYAGELFF
cdr3_nt: TGTGCCAGCAGCCCGTCTGGGGGACTAGCCTACGCCGGGGAGCTGTTTTTT
v_call: TRBV3-1
clone_size: NA
d_call: TRBD2
j_call: TRBJ2-2

cdr3_aa: CASSFWAANTGELFF
cdr3_nt: TGTGCCAGCAGCTTTTGGGCAGCGAACACCGGGGAGCTGTTTTTT
v_call: TRBV7-2
clone_size: NA
d_call: NA
j_call: TRBJ2-2

cdr3_aa: CASSQGGLAMDEQFF
cdr3_nt: TGTGCCAGCAGCCAAGGTGGACTAGCGATGGATGAGCAGTTCTTC
v_call: TRBV3-1
clone_size: NA
d_call: TRBD2
j_call: TRBJ2-1

cdr3_aa: CASSYSRDRDANTGLAFF
cdr3_nt: TGTGCCAGCAGTTACTCCCGGGACAGAGACGCGAACACTGGCCTGGCTTTCTTT
v_call: TRBV6-5
clone_size: few
d_call: TRBD1
j_call: TRBJ1-1

cdr3_aa: CASSMGGYHEKLFF
cdr3_nt: TGTGCCAGCAGCATGGGGGGTTACCATGAAAAACTGTTTTTT
v_call: TRBV5-6
clone_size: few
d_call: NA
j_call: TRBJ1-4